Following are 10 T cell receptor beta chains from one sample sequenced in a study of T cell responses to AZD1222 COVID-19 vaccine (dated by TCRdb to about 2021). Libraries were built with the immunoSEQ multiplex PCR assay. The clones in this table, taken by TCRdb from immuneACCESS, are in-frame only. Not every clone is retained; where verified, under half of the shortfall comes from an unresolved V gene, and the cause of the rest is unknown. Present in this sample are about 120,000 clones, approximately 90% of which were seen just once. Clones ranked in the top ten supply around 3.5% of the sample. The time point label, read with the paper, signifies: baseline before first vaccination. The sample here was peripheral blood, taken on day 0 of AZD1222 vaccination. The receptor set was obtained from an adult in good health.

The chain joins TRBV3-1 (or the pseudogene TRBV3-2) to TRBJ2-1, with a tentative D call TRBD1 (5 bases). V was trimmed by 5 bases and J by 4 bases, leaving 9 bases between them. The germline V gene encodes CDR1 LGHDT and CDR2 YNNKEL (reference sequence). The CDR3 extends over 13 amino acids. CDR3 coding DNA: TGTGCCAGCAGCTTCGACAGATACAATGAGCAGTTCTTC. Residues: CASSFDRYNEQFF.

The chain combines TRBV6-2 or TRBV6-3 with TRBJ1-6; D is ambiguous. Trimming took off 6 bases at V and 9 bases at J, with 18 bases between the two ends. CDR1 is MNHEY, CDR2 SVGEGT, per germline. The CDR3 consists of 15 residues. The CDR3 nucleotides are TGTGCCAGCAGCCGGGTTACTTATATATCTTCACCCCTCCACTTT. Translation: CASSRVTYISSPLHF.

The DNA of the CDR3 is TGTGCCAGCAGCATCCCAGGGGGAGGGCAGTACTTC. It encodes CASSIPGGGQYF. This chain links TRBV12-3 or TRBV12-4 with TRBJ2-7, with D maybe TRBD1 (7 bases). Trimming stripped 6 bases from V and 9 bases from J, with 15 bases between. The CDR3 spans 12 residues.

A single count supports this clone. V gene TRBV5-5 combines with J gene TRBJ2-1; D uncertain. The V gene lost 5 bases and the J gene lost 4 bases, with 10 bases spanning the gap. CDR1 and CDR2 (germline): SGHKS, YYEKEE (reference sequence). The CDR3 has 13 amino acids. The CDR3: CASSLEDYNEQFF. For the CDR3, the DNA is TGTGCCAGCAGTCTGGAAGATTACAATGAGCAGTTCTTC.

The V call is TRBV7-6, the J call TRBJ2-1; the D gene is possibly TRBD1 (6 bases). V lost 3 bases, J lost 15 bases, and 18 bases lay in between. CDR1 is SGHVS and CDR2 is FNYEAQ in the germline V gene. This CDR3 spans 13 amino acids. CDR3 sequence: CASSLGSGRGSFF. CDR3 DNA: TGTGCCAGCAGCTTGGGGAGCGGCAGGGGATCGTTCTTC.

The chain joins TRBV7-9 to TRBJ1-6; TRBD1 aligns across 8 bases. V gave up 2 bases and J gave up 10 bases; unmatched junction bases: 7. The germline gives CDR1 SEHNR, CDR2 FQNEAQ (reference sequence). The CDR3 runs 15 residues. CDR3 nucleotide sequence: TGTGCCAGCAGCTTACGGCAGGGGGCTGAGTCACCCCTCCACTTT. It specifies CASSLRQGAESPLHF.

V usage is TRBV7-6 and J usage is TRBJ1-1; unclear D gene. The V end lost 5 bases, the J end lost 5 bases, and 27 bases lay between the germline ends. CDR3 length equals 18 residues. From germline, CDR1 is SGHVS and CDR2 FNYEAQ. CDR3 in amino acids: CASSLEPPREGVGTEAFF. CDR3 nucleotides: TGTGCCAGCAGCCTCGAGCCCCCGAGAGAGGGAGTGGGGACTGAAGCTTTCTTT.

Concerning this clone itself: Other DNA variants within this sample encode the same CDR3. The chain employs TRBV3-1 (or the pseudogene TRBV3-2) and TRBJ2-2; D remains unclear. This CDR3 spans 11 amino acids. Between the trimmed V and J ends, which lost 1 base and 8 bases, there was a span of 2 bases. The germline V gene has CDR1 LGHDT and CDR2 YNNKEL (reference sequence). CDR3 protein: CASSQGGELFF. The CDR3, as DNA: TGTGCCAGCAGCCAAGGAGGGGAGCTGTTTTTT.

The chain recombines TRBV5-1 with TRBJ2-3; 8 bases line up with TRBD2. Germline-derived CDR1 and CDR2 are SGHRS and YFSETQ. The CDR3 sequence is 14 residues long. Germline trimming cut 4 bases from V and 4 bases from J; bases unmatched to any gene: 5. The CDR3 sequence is CASSLGTRSDTQYF. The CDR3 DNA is TGCGCCAGCAGCCTAGGGACTAGGTCAGATACGCAGTATTTT.

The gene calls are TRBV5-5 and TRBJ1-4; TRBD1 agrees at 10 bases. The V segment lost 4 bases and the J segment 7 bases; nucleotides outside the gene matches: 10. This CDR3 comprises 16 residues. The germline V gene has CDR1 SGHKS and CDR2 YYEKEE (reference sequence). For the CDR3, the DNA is TGTGCCAGCAGCCCCCGGACAGGGGGAGTGGGTGAAAAACTGTTTTTT. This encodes CASSPRTGGVGEKLFF.